This T cell receptor (beta chain) comes out of a study of T cells in Graves' hyperthyroidism and ophthalmopathy. In the study overall: Staff took peripheral blood when the initial diagnosis was made, before any treatment began. Study results and limitations: Before onset, ophthalmopathy was predicted by the model a median approximately 6.7 months earlier. Most thyroid clonotypes with frequency above 0.001 were detected in blood.

In the case of this clonotype: What it recognizes is unknown.

Amplified TCR beta CDR3 regions derived from RNA transcripts. A first-round RT-PCR of the TCR CDR3 used the HTBI primer set. One entry per CDR3 protein results from TCRdb running MiXCR on the multiplex PCR reads. The data contain around 300,000 distinct CDR3 sequences, roughly 22% of them singletons. Trimming pared 5 bases from V and 2 bases from J, leaving 16 bases between. The CDR3 runs to 15 residues. In germline, CDR1 is SEHNR, CDR2 FQNEAQ (reference sequence). The receptor was derived from a young man with Graves' ophthalmopathy. The gene calls are TRBV7-9 and TRBJ2-7; D not certain. The sample was blood. The CDR3 region has the DNA TGTGCCAGCAGCCGGGTGGGGTCTCGTACCTACGAGCAGTACTTC. Translation gives CASSRVGSRTYEQYF.